A single sample gave rise to the 27 T cell receptor beta chains below, sequenced in a study of blood T cell repertoires in COVID-19. The protocol was immunoSEQ multiplex PCR, while the TCRdb copy is restricted to in-frame clones and leaves out a portion. The table has hundreds of thousands of clones, around 84% seen once; the top ten hold just under 20%. The sample comprised peripheral blood. The receptors stem from a man aged 30-40 years with active or convalescent COVID-19.

V is TRBV3-1 (or the pseudogene TRBV3-2) and J is TRBJ2-7; TRBD2 is a possible D gene (6 bases). V gave up 0 bases and J gave up 5 bases, with 8 bases separating them. This CDR3 comprises 13 residues. CDR1 is LGHDT and CDR2 is YNNKEL in the germline V gene (reference sequence). CDR3 nucleotides: TGTGCCAGCAGCCAAGAAGGGAGGCACGAGCAGTACTTC. This codes for CASSQEGRHEQYF.

The rearrangement links TRBV29-1 to TRBJ1-6; D not resolved. V gave up 4 bases and J gave up 8 bases, with 9 bases separating them. CDR3 length equals 12 residues. Germline V lookup: CDR1 SQVTM, CDR2 ANQGSEA. CDR3 in DNA: TGCAGCGTTGGAGGTCCGGATTCACCCCTCCACTTT. It is translated as CSVGGPDSPLHF. Looking up the rest from reference TRBV29-1 and TRBJ1-6 gives the full variable domain: SAVISQKPSRDICQRGTSLTIQCQVDSQVTMMFWYRQQPGQSLTLIATANQGSEATYESGFVIDKFPISRPNLTFSTLTVSNMSPEDSSIYLCSVGGPDSPLHFGNGTRLTVT.

The V and J genes are TRBV14 and TRBJ2-5, with unresolved D. The CDR3 has 13 amino acids. Trimming stripped 0 bases from V and 2 bases from J, with 4 bases between. Germline CDR1 is SGHDN and CDR2 is FVKESK. CDR3 sequence (DNA): TGTGCCAGCAGCCAAGACAGTCAAGAGACCCAGTACTTC. It is translated as CASSQDSQETQYF.

The chain has TRBV5-1 and TRBJ2-6, with 10 bases identical to TRBD1. The CDR3 extends over 17 amino acids. Germline V CDR1 and CDR2: SGHRS, YFSETQ. V lost 4 bases, J lost 0 bases, and 4 bases stayed unmatched. As DNA, the CDR3 is TGCGCCAGCAGCGAGGACAGGGGGGCCTCTGGGGCCAACGTCCTGACTTTC. Translated, it gives CASSEDRGASGANVLTF.

This clone was observed once. This sequence joins TRBV7-6 and TRBJ2-2, with D perhaps matching TRBD1 (6 bases). V was cut by 5 bases and J by 2 bases, with 12 bases left in between. The CDR3 sequence is 15 residues long. Germline loops: CDR1 SGHVS, CDR2 FNYEAQ. CDR3 bases: TGTGCCAGCAGCCACCGTGGGGGCAACACCGGGGAGCTGTTTTTT. This translates into CASSHRGGNTGELFF.

The gene calls are TRBV6-5 and TRBJ2-7; no reliable D call. Germline V lookup: CDR1 MNHEY, CDR2 SVGAGI. This CDR3 spans 15 amino acids. Trimming removed 0 bases at V and 5 bases at J, with 14 bases between. The CDR3 DNA is TGTGCCAGCAGTTACTCGCTTAGAAATGCCCACGAGCAGTACTTC. Its protein is CASSYSLRNAHEQYF.

The V gene is TRBV19, the J gene TRBJ2-5; 10 bases are shared with TRBD2. There are 15 residues in the CDR3. J lost 4 bases, V lost 4 bases, and 6 bases had no gene match. CDR1 and CDR2 from the germline V gene are LNHDA and SQIVND (reference sequence). CDR3 nucleotide sequence: TGTGCCAGTAGTAGGGGACTAGCGTTCCGAGAGACCCAGTACTTC. Protein sequence: CASSRGLAFRETQYF.

This sequence joins TRBV9 and TRBJ2-3; no clear D. Germline V CDR1 and CDR2: SGDLS, YYNGEE. CDR3 size: 13 residues. Trimming removed 0 bases from V and 1 base from J, with 3 bases in between. In nucleotides, the CDR3 is TGTGCCAGCAGCGTAGCTCGCACAGATACGCAGTATTTT. Its protein product is CASSVARTDTQYF.

About this clone itself: Other DNA sequences in this specimen translate into the identical CDR3. The chain couples TRBV6-5 to TRBJ1-6; 9 bases line up with TRBD1. The CDR3 is made up of 15 amino acids. The V gene's germline CDR1 is MNHEY and CDR2 SVGAGI. Germline trimming cut 0 bases from V and 9 bases from J; bases unmatched to any gene: 3. The CDR3 nucleotides read TGTGCCAGCAGTTACTCGGGGACAGGGACTTCACCCCTCCACTTT. It translates to CASSYSGTGTSPLHF.

V and J are TRBV4-3 and TRBJ2-2, with D tentatively TRBD1 (6 bases). The V end lost 0 bases, the J end lost 6 bases, and 11 bases lay between the germline ends. Germline CDR1 LGHNA, CDR2 YSLEER. The CDR3 has 15 residues. The CDR3: CASSQDRAGAGELFF. CDR3 nucleotides: TGCGCCAGCAGCCAAGATCGAGCAGGGGCCGGGGAGCTGTTTTTT.

V and J are TRBV7-2 and TRBJ1-2, with a tentative D call TRBD1 (6 bases). Germline-derived CDR1 and CDR2 are SGHTA and FQGNSA. The CDR3 consists of 15 residues. With 4 bases removed from V and 0 bases from J, the gap between germline ends came to 12 bases. The CDR3 protein is CASSSVGGANYGYTF. For the CDR3, the DNA is TGTGCCAGCAGCTCAGTAGGGGGGGCTAACTATGGCTACACCTTC.

The chain joins TRBV7-9 to TRBJ2-3, with TRBD2 as a possible D gene (5 bases). The germline V gene encodes CDR1 SEHNR and CDR2 FQNEAQ (reference sequence). This CDR3 is built from 14 residues. V was pared by 5 bases and J by 2 bases, with 11 bases between. The CDR3 protein is CASSHSGDTDTQYF. CDR3 sequence (DNA): TGTGCCAGCAGCCACAGCGGAGACACAGATACGCAGTATTTT.

The chain recombines TRBV19 with TRBJ1-5, with TRBD1 matching over 8 bases. V gave up 5 bases and J gave up 4 bases; unmatched junction bases: 7. CDR3 length equals 15 residues. The germline CDR1 and CDR2 sequences are LNHDA and SQIVND (reference sequence). CDR3 region: CASSSQGAWNQPQHF. As DNA, the CDR3 is TGTGCCAGTAGTTCGCAGGGGGCCTGGAATCAGCCCCAGCATTTT.

This clone was counted a single time. The chain employs TRBV6-5 and TRBJ2-3; D possibly corresponds to TRBD2 (7 bases). V was clipped by 6 bases and J by 8 bases, with 15 bases between them. The CDR3 sequence is 13 residues long. Per the germline V gene, CDR1 is MNHEY and CDR2 is SVGAGI. The CDR3 DNA reads as TGTGCCAGCAGAAGGGGGGGCCCCACTACGCAGTATTTT. This translates into CASRRGGPTTQYF.

This clone was counted a few times. The chain recombines TRBV5-6 with TRBJ1-4; 7 bases agree with TRBD1. Germline trimming cut 5 bases from V and 8 bases from J; bases unmatched to any gene: 15. Germline-derived CDR1 and CDR2 are SGHDT and YYEEEE. CDR3 length: 16 residues. The CDR3 is CASSSRQGNQNEKLFF. The CDR3 nucleotides are TGTGCCAGCAGTTCACGACAGGGCAACCAAAACGAAAAACTGTTTTTT.

The J gene is TRBJ2-7, the V gene TRBV6-5; D is possibly TRBD2 (6 bases). V was pared by 2 bases and J by 0 bases, with 11 bases between. Germline CDR1 and CDR2: MNHEY and SVGAGI. This CDR3 contains 15 residues. CDR3 nucleotide sequence: TGTGCCAGCAGTTACCGACGGGGGAGCTCCTACGAGCAGTACTTC. Translation: CASSYRRGSSYEQYF.

This clone was recorded once. V is TRBV10-1 and J is TRBJ2-3; D is unclear. V lost 3 bases and J lost 2, with 9 bases in between. CDR1 WNHNN and CDR2 SYGVQD come from the germline V gene (reference sequence). This CDR3 comprises 14 residues. This CDR3 reads CASSEDALTDTQYF. The CDR3 DNA is TGCGCCAGCAGTGAAGATGCGCTCACAGATACGCAGTATTTT.

The chain uses TRBV27 and TRBJ2-1; weak D call: TRBD1 (7 bases). Trimming stripped 5 bases from V and 5 bases from J, with 13 bases between. CDR3 length: 14 amino acids. Germline-derived CDR1 and CDR2 are MNHEY and SMNVEV (reference sequence). The CDR3 loop reads CASSISGGHNEQFF. The CDR3 DNA follows: TGTGCCAGCAGTATCTCAGGGGGGCACAATGAGCAGTTCTTC.

The chain employs TRBV27 and TRBJ2-3; D ambiguous. The CDR3 consists of 11 residues. From germline, CDR1 is MNHEY and CDR2 SMNVEV (reference sequence). Trimming removed 3 bases from V and 5 bases from J, with 3 bases in between. CDR3 protein: CASSFRDTQYF. CDR3 bases: TGTGCCAGCAGTTTCAGAGATACGCAGTATTTT.

CDR3 amino acids: CASSPGQNYNEQFF. CDR3 nucleotide sequence: TGTGCCAGCAGCCCGGGACAAAACTACAATGAGCAGTTCTTC. The V call is TRBV9, the J call TRBJ2-1, with D perhaps matching TRBD1 (6 bases). Deletions cut 4 bases from V and 3 bases from J, with 11 bases between. Germline CDR1 and CDR2: SGDLS and YYNGEE. The CDR3 is 14 residues long.

The chain is built from TRBV4-2 and TRBJ1-5; unclear D gene. Germline lookup yields CDR1 LGHNA and CDR2 YNFKEQ. The V end lost 3 bases, the J end lost 4 bases, and 7 bases lay between the germline ends. This CDR3 has 13 amino acids. The CDR3 nucleotides are TGTGCCAGCAGCCAGAGGGCAAATCAGCCCCAGCATTTT. It yields the protein CASSQRANQPQHF.

The count of this clone is one. V gene TRBV4-2 combines with J gene TRBJ2-7; D not certain. Germline CDR1 is LGHNA and CDR2 is YNFKEQ. The V gene lost 4 bases and the J gene lost 4 bases, with 11 bases spanning the gap. CDR3 size: 13 residues. CDR3 protein: CASSREVTYEQYF. The CDR3 nucleotides are TGTGCCAGCAGCCGCGAAGTAACGTACGAGCAGTACTTC.

This clone was found once. This chain uses TRBV24-1 with TRBJ1-3, with 9 bases identical to TRBD1. Trimming took 9 bases from V and 8 from J; bases not matched to a gene: 7. This CDR3 region has 13 residues. Germline lookup yields CDR1 KGHDR and CDR2 SFDVKD. The CDR3 sequence is CATAGTGTDTIYF. Written as DNA, the CDR3 is TGTGCCACCGCTGGGACAGGGACGGACACCATATATTTT.

V gene TRBV2 combines with J gene TRBJ1-6; TRBD1 matches 12 bases. The CDR3 runs 14 residues. Germline lookup yields CDR1 SNHLY and CDR2 FYNNEI. V was clipped by 4 bases and J by 8 bases; unmatched bases: 0. The CDR3 DNA sequence: TGTGCCAGCAGTGGGGACAGGGGGCATTCACCCCTCCACTTT. Protein: CASSGDRGHSPLHF.

The rearrangement uses TRBV18 and TRBJ2-3; D is unclear. V dropped 2 bases and J dropped 3 bases, with 12 bases sitting between them. Germline CDR1 reads KGHSH; CDR2 reads LQKENI. The CDR3 is 15 amino acids. DNA of the CDR3: TGTGCCAGCTCACCAATCCGAGGCGAAACAGATACGCAGTATTTT. Protein product: CASSPIRGETDTQYF. Supplemented by reference TRBV18 and TRBJ2-3, the full variable domain reads NAGVMQNPRHLVRRRGQEARLRCSPMKGHSHVYWYRQLPEEGLKFMVYLQKENIIDESGMPKERFSAEFPKEGPSILRIQQVVRGDSAAYFCASSPIRGETDTQYFGPGTRLTVL.

V and J are TRBV9 and TRBJ2-1; D unclear. The CDR3 runs to 11 residues. V was shortened by 3 bases and J by 8 bases, with 6 bases between the two germline ends. CDR1 and CDR2 (germline): SGDLS, YYNGEE. Here the CDR3 reads CASSGIDEQFF. For the CDR3, the DNA is TGTGCCAGCAGCGGAATAGATGAGCAGTTCTTC.

This clone has just a few counts. J is TRBJ2-7 and V is TRBV9; TRBD2 matches 12 bases. The CDR3 extends over 14 amino acids. With V trimmed by 4 bases and J by 4 bases, 3 bases remained unmatched. In germline, CDR1 is SGDLS, CDR2 YYNGEE. The CDR3 reads CASSPGLAGYEQYF. Here the CDR3 DNA reads TGTGCCAGCAGCCCCGGACTAGCGGGATACGAGCAGTACTTC.